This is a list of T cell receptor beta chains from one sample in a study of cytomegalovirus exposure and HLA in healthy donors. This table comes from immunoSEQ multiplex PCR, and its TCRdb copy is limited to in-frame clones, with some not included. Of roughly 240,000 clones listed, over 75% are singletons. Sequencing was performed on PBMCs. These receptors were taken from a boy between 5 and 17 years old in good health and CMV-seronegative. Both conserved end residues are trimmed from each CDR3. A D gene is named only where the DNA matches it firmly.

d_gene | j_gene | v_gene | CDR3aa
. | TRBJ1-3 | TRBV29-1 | SVARGGGNTIY
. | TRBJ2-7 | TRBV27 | ASSFGFRTRGYEQY
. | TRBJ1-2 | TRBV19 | ASRGGRYGYT
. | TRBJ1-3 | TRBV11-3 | ASSLGGSGNTIY
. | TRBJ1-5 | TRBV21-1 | ARPLQFSNQPQH
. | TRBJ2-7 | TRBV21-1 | ASRNRGPSSYEQY
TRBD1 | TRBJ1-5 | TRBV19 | ASSTWTGGSNQPQH
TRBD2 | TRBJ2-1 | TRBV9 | ASRELAGDLNEQF
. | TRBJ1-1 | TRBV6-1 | ASSEVGRGDPEAF
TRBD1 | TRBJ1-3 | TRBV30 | AWSRTGGNSGNTIY
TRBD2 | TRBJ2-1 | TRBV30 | AWSLTSGGDNEQF
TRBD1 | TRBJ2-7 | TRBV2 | ASSETDRGPSSYEQY
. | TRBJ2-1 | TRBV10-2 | ASSVTRLTYNEQF
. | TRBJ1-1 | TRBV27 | ASSLWETGLGTEAF
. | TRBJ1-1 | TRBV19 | ASSIGGRAGEAF
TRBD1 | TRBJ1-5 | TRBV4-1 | ASSHADRAYSNQPQH
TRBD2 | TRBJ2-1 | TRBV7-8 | ASSLWSGGGYNEQF